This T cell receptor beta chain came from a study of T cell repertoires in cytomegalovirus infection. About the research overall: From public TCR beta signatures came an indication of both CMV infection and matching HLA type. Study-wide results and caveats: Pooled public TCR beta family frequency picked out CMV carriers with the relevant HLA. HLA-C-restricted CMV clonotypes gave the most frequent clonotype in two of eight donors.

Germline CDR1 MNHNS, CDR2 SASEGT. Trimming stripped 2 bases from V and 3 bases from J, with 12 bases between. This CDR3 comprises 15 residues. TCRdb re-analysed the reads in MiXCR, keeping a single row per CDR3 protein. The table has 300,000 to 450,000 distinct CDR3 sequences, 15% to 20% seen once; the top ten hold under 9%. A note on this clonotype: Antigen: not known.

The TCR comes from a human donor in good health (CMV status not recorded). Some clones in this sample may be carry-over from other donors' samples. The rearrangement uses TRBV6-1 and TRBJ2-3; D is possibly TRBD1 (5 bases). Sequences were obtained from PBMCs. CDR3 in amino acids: CASSERGHITDTQYF. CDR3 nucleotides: TGTGCCAGCAGTGAACGAGGACATATAACAGATACGCAGTATTTT.